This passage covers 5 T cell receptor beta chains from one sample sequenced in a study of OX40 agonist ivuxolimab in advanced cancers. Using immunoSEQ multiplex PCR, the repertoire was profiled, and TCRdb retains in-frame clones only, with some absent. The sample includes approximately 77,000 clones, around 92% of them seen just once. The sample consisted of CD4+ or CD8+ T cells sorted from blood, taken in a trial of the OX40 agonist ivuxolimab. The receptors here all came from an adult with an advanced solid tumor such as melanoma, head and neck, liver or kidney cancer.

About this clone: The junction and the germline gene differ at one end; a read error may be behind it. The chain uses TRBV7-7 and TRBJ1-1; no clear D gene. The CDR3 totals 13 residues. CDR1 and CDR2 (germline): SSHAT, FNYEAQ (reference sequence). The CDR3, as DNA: TGTGCTAGCAGCTTCCGAAAGGGAACTGAAGCTTTCTTT. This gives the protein CASSFRKGTEAFF.

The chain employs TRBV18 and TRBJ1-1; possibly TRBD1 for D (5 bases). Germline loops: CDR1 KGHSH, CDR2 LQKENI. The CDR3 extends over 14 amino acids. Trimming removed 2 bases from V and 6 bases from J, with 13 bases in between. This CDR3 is CASSPSGGFSEAFF. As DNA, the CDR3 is TGTGCCAGCTCACCAAGCGGGGGGTTCTCTGAAGCTTTCTTT.

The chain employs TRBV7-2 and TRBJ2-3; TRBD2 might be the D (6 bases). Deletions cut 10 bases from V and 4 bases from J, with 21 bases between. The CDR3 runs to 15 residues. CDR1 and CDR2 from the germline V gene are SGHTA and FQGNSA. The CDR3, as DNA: TGTGCCACACGTGGGGGACTCCTTGTCGCAGATACGCAGTATTTT. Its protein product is CATRGGLLVADTQYF.

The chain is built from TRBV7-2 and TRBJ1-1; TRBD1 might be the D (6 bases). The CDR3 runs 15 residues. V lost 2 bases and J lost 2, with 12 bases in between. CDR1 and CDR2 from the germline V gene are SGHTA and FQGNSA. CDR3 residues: CASSLRWGRNTEAFF. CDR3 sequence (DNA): TGTGCCAGCAGCTTACGTTGGGGGCGAAACACTGAAGCTTTCTTT.

The CDR3 loop is CASSPGQGNSPLHF. DNA for the CDR3: TGTGCCAGCAGCCCGGGACAGGGAAATTCACCCCTCCACTTT. The rearrangement joins TRBV7-6 to TRBJ1-6; TRBD1 agrees at 9 bases. Germline V gives CDR1 SGHVS, CDR2 FNYEAQ. V trimming: 5 bases; J trimming: 7 bases; junction bases outside the gene matches: 3. This CDR3 has 14 amino acids.